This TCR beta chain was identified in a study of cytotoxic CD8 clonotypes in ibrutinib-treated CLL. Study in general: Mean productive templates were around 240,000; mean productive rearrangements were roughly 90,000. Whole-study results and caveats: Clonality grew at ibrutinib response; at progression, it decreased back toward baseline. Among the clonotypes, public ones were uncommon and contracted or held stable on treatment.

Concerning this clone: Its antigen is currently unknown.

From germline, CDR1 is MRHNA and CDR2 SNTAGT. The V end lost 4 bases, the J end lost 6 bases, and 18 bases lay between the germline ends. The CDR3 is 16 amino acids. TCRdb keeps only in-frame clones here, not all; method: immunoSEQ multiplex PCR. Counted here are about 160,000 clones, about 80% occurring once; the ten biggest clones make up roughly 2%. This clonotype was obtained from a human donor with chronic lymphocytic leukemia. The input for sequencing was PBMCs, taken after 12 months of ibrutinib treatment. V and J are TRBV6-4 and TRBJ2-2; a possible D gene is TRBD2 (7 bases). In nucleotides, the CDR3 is TGTGCCAGCAGTGCTACCGGGGGGCAGACCCCCGGGGAGCTGTTTTTT. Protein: CASSATGGQTPGELFF.